This entry concerns a single T cell receptor beta chain. PCR was performed using 60 Vbeta and 13 Jbeta primers. Repertoires were generated with immunoSEQ multiplex PCR, while TCRdb's copy carries only in-frame clones and drops some. The table has 100,000 to 150,000 clones, 80% seen once. The data derive from a study of cytomegalovirus exposure and HLA in healthy donors. V lost 6 bases to trimming and J lost 7 bases, with 16 bases between them. Germline V gene sequence: CDR1 SGHTA, CDR2 FQGNSA. This CDR3 is 15 amino acids long. This TCR came from a woman in her forties in good health and CMV-seronegative. Material for sequencing was PBMCs. The chain has TRBV7-2 and TRBJ1-6, with unresolved D. CDR3 DNA sequence: TGTGCCAGCAGATTGCACATATACCCCAATTCACCCCTCCACTTT. It translates to CASRLHIYPNSPLHF.